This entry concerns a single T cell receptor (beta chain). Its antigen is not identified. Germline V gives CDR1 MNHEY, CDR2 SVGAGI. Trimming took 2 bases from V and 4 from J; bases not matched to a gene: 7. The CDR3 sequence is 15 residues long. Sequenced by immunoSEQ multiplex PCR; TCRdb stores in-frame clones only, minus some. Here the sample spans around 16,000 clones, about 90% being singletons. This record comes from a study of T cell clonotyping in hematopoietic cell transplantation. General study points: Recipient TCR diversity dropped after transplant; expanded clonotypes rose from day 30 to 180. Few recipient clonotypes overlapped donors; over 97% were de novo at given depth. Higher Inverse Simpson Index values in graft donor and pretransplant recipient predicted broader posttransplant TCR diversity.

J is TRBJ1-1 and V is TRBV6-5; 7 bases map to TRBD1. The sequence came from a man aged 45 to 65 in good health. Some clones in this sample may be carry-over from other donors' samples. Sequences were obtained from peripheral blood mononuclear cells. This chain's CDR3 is CASSYGMTGSTEAFF. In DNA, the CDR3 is TGTGCCAGCAGTTACGGGATGACAGGGAGCACTGAAGCTTTCTTT.